This passage covers 5 T cell receptor beta chains from one sample sequenced in a study of metastatic and nonmetastatic thyroid tumors. TCRdb reanalyzed the PCR reads with MiXCR. The sample records some 16,000 clones, roughly 24% being singletons. Treatment of any kind had been given to no patient before thyroid surgery. Sequenced material: tumor tissue. These TCRs come from a female donor with papillary thyroid cancer or a benign thyroid nodule (not recorded which). Some clones in this sample may be carry-over from other donors' samples.

The chain employs TRBV20-1 and TRBJ2-2; the D is unclear. V gave up 2 bases and J gave up 9 bases, with 16 bases separating them. This CDR3 comprises 14 residues. Germline lookup yields CDR1 DFQATT and CDR2 SNEGSKA (reference sequence). The CDR3 spells CSARPAMVPWELFF. The CDR3 nucleotides are TGCAGTGCTAGACCAGCGATGGTTCCCTGGGAGCTGTTTTTT.

CDR3 in amino acids: CASSLYRGTEAFF. As DNA, the CDR3 is TGTGCCAGCAGTTTATATAGGGGAACTGAAGCTTTCTTT. V is TRBV28 and J is TRBJ1-1; D is perhaps TRBD1 (5 bases). The V end was cut by 1 base, the J end by 5 bases, with 8 bases between. The CDR3 spans 13 residues. Germline values: CDR1 MDHEN, CDR2 SYDVKM.

This clone ranks as medium-sized. The chain employs TRBV11-3 and TRBJ2-2; 7 bases line up with TRBD1. The length of the CDR3 is 13 residues. V lost 4 bases, J lost 5 bases, and 1 base stayed unmatched. Germline CDR1 is SGHNT and CDR2 is YENEEA. The CDR3 loop reads CASSSTGTGELFF. CDR3 coding DNA: TGTGCCAGCAGCTCGACAGGGACCGGGGAGCTGTTTTTT.

By sample fraction, this clone is medium-sized. V gene TRBV6-1 combines with J gene TRBJ1-1; TRBD1 is a possible D gene (6 bases). This CDR3 contains 12 residues. Germline V gene sequence: CDR1 MNHNS, CDR2 SASEGT. Trimming left V 11 bases short and J 0 bases short, with 10 bases between. For the CDR3, the DNA is TGTGCCGTCAGGGGCCTGAACACTGAAGCTTTCTTT. It specifies CAVRGLNTEAFF.

This clone was counted ten times or more. The rearrangement joins TRBV19 to TRBJ1-1; no clear D gene. CDR1 is LNHDA, CDR2 SQIVND, per germline (reference sequence). The CDR3 loop spans 13 amino acids. Trimming shortened V by 10 bases and J by 0 bases, and 12 bases separated the two germline ends. The CDR3 sequence: CATRTDLNTEAFF. CDR3 coding DNA: TGTGCCACCCGGACGGATCTGAACACTGAAGCTTTCTTT. Drawing the rest from reference TRBV19 and TRBJ1-1, the complete variable domain is DGGITQSPKYLFRKEGQNVTLSCEQNLNHDAMYWYRQDPGQGLRLIYYSQIVNDFQKGDIAEGYSVSREKKESFPLTVTSAQKNPTAFYLCATRTDLNTEAFFGQGTRLTVV.